The present entry profiles one T cell receptor beta chain with its context. The antigen remains undetermined. This entry is derived from a study of OX40 agonist ivuxolimab in advanced cancers. Profiled with immunoSEQ multiplex PCR; TCRdb holds only in-frame clones, not every one. Of some 62,000 clones listed, 70% to 80% are singletons. The CDR3 runs to 14 residues. CDR1 is SGHNT, CDR2 YYREEE, per germline (reference sequence). With V trimmed by 5 bases and J by 5 bases, 0 bases remained unmatched. Broader study findings: It was also the case that some nonresponders had low normalized T-cell clonal expansion.

The chain combines TRBV5-4 with TRBJ2-3; 15 bases fit TRBD2. The sample consisted of CD4+ or CD8+ T cells sorted from blood, taken in a trial of the OX40 agonist ivuxolimab. This clonotype originated in an adult with an advanced solid tumor such as melanoma, head and neck, liver or kidney cancer. The CDR3 DNA follows: TGTGCCAGCAGGGGACTAGCGGGAGGAGATACGCAGTATTTT. Its protein product is CASRGLAGGDTQYF.